The rows below give T cell receptor beta chains drawn from one sample of a study of T-cell reconstitution after alpha-beta-depleted transplantation in children. TCRdb fed the PCR reads into MiXCR, producing one record per CDR3 protein. The sample lists about 980,000 distinct CDR3 sequences, roughly 29% occurring once. The sequencing used PBMCs, mostly from graft donor cells, collected 360 days after TCRalphabeta/CD19-depleted stem cell transplant. These receptors originate from a boy younger than two who had a stem cell transplant for SCID, so the T cells may come from the graft donor. CDR3s include the opening cysteine and the closing phenylalanine or tryptophan. A D gene is named only where the DNA matches it firmly. A row's size may be missing; if present it is once, few, many or a size class.

few	17	TRBV4-1	-	TRBJ2-5	CASSQDRRGRRQETQYF	TGCGCCAGCAGCCAAGATCGGAGGGGGAGGCGCCAAGAGACCCAGTACTTC
-	13	TRBV5-1	-	TRBJ2-7	CASSQMLTAEQYF	TGCGCCAGCTCCCAGATGCTGACTGCCGAGCAGTACTTC
-	16	TRBV12-3/TRBV12-4	TRBD1	TRBJ1-5	CASRNGQGGSNQPQHF	TGTGCCAGCAGGAATGGACAGGGAGGAAGCAATCAGCCCCAGCATTTT
few	15	TRBV9	-	TRBJ2-7	CASSVFTGLIDEQYF	TGTGCCAGCAGCGTATTCACAGGGTTGATTGACGAGCAGTACTTC
-	13	TRBV27	-	TRBJ2-1	CASKGSNYDEQFF	TGTGCCAGCAAGGGCTCGAATTACGATGAGCAGTTCTTC
few	18	TRBV21-1	-	TRBJ2-6	CASRLYECPFSGANVLTF	-
-	14	TRBV7-2	TRBD2	TRBJ2-5	CASSWTSVKETQYF	TGTGCCAGCAGCTGGACTAGCGTGAAGGAGACCCAGTACTTC
-	11	TRBV12-3/TRBV12-4	-	TRBJ2-5	CASSTMETQYF	TGTGCCAGCAGTACTATGGAGACCCAGTACTTC
-	15	TRBV6-2/TRBV6-3	-	TRBJ2-6	CASSYRYPGANVLTF	TGTGCCAGCAGTTACCGGTATCCCGGGGCCAACGTCCTGACTTTC
many	15	TRBV28	-	TRBJ2-5	CASSFSGAGQETQYF	TGTGCCAGCAGTTTCTCCGGGGCAGGACAAGAGACCCAGTACTTC
-	15	TRBV28	-	TRBJ2-7	CASRPGILDTYEQYF	TGTGCCAGCAGACCCGGGATTTTAGACACCTACGAGCAGTACTTC